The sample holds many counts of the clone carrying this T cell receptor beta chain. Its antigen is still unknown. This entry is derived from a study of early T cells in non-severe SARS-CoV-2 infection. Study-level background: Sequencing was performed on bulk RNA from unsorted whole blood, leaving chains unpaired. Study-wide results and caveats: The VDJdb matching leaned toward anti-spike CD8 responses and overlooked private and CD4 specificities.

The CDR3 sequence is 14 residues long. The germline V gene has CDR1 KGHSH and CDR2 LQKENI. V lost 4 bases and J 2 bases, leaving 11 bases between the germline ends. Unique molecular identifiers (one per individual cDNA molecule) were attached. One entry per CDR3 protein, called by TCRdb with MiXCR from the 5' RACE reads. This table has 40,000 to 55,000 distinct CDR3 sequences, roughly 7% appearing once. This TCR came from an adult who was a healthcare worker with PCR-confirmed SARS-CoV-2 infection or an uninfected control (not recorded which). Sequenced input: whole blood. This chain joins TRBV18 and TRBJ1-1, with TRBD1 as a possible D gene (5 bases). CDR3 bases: TGTGCCAGCTCACAATCGACAGACAACACTGAAGCTTTCTTT. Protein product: CASSQSTDNTEAFF. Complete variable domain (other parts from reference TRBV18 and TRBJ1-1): NAGVMQNPRHLVRRRGQEARLRCSPMKGHSHVYWYRQLPEEGLKFMVYLQKENIIDESGMPKERFSAEFPKEGPSILRIQQVVRGDSAAYFCASSQSTDNTEAFFGQGTRLTVV.